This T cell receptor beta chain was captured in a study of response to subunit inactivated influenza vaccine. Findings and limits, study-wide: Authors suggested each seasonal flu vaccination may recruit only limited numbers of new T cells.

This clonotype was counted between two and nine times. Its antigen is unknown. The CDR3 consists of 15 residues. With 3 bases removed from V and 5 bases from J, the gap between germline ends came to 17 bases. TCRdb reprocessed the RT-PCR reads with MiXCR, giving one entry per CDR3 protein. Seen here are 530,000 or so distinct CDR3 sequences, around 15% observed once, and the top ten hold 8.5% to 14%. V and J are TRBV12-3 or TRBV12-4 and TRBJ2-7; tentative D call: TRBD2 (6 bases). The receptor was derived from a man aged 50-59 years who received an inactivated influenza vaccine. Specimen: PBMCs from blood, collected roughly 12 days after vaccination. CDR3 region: CASSLEGLIRDEQYF. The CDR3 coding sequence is TGTGCCAGCAGTTTGGAGGGACTGATCCGGGACGAGCAGTACTTC.